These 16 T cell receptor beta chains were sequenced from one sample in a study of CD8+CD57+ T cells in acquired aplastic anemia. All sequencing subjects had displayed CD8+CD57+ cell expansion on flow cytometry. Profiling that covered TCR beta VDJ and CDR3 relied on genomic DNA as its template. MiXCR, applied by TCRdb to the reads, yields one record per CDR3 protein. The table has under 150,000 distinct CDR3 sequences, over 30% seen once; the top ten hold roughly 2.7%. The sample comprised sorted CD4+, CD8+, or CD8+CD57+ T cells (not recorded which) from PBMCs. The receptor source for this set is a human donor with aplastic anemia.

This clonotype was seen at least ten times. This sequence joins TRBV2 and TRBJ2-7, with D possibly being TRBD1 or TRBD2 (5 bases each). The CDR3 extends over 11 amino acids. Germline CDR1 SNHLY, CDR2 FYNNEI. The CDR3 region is CASSLEGTGTV. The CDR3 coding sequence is TGTGCCAGCAGTTTGGAAGGCACGGGGACCGTC.

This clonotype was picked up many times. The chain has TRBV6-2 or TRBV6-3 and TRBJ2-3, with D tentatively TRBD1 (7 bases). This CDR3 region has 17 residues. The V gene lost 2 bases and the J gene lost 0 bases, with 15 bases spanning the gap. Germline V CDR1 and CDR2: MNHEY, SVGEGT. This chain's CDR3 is CASSYGGTVPSTDTQYF. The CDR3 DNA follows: TGTGCCAGCAGTTACGGGGGGACAGTCCCTAGCACAGATACGCAGTATTTT.

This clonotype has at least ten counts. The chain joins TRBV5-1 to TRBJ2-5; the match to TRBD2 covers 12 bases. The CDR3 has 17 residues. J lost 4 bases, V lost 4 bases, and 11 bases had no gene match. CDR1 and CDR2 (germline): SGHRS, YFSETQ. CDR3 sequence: CASSLGETSGGLETQYF. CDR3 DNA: TGCGCCAGCAGCCTGGGAGAGACTAGCGGGGGTTTAGAGACCCAGTACTTC.

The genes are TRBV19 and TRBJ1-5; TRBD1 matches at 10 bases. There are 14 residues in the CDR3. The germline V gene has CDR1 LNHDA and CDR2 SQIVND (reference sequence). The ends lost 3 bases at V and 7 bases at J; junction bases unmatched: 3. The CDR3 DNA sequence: TGTGCCAGTAGTATGGGACAGGGGAGACAGCCCCAGCATTTT. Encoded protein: CASSMGQGRQPQHF.

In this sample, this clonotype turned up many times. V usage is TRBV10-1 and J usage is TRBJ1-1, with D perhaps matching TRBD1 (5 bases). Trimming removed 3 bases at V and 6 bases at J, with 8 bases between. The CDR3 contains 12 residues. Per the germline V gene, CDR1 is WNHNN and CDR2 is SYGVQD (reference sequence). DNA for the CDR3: TGCGCCAGCAGTGAAAGGGGCGCTGAAGCTTTCTTT. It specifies CASSERGAEAFF.

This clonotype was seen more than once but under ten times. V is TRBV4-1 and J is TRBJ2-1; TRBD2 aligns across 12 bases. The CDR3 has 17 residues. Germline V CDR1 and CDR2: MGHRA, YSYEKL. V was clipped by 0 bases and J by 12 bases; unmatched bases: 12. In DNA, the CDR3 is TGCGCCAGCAGCCAAGATGAGGCTAGCGGGGGGGCTAGGGGGCAGTTCTTC. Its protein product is CASSQDEASGGARGQFF.

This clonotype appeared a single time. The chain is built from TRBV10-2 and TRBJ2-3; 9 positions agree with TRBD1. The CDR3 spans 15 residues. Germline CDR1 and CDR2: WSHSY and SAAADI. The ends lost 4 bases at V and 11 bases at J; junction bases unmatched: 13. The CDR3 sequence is CASSALGQGNNEQYF. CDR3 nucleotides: TGCGCCAGCAGTGCCTTGGGACAGGGAAACAATGAGCAGTATTTT.

CDR3 loop: CAWATTGMAGNTIYF. The CDR3, as DNA: TGTGCCTGGGCAACGACAGGGATGGCTGGAAACACCATATATTTT. The rearrangement uses TRBV30 and TRBJ1-3, with 7 bases lining up with TRBD1. The junction had 9 bases not matched to a gene; V was cut back by 5 bases and J by 2 bases. The CDR3 runs to 15 residues. Germline V CDR1 and CDR2: GTSNPN, SVGIG (reference sequence).

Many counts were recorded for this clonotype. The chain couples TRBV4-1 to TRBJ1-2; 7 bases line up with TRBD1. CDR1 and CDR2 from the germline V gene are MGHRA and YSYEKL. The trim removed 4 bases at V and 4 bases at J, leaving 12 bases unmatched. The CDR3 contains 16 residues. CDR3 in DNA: TGCGCCAGCAGCCTATATACCCAGGGGGTCCTCTATGGCTACACCTTC. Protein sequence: CASSLYTQGVLYGYTF.

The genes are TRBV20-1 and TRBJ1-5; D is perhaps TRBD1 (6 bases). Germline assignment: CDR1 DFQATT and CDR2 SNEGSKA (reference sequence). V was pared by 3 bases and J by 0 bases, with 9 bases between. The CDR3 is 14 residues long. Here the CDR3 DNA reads TGCAGTGCTAGTAGGGACACTAGCAATCAGCCCCAGCATTTT. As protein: CSASRDTSNQPQHF.

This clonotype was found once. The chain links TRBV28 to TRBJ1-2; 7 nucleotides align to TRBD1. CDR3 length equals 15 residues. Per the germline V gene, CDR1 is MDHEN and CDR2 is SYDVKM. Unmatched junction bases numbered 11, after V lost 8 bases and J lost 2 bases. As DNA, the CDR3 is TGTGCCAGCGGGTTTGGGACAGCAGTCAACTATGGCTACACCTTC. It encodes CASGFGTAVNYGYTF.

The CDR3 loop reads CASSIRDALEQFF. DNA of the CDR3: TGTGCCAGTAGTATCAGGGACGCCCTGGAGCAGTTCTTC. The V and J genes are TRBV19 and TRBJ2-7; D is perhaps TRBD1 or TRBD2 (5 bases each). The J call may be in error: the DNA end matches TRBJ2-1 better. The V gene's germline CDR1 is LNHDA and CDR2 SQIVND (reference sequence). The CDR3 is 13 residues long.

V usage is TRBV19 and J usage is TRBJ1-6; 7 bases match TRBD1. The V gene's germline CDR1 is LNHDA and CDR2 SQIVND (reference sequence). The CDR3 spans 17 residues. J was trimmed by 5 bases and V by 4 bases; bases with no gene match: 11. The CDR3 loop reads CASSTTGPGLDNSPLHF. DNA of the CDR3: TGTGCCAGTAGTACGACAGGGCCGGGGTTGGATAATTCACCCCTCCACTTT.

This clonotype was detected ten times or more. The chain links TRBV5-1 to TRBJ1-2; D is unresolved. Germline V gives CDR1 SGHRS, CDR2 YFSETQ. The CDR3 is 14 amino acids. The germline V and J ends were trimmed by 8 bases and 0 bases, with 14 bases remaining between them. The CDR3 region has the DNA TGCGCCAGTACCCCGACGGATCCTAACTATGGCTACACCTTC. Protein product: CASTPTDPNYGYTF. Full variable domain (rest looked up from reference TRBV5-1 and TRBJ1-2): KAGVTQTPRYLIKTRGQQVTLSCSPISGHRSVSWYQQTPGQGLQFLFEYFSETQRNKGNFPGRFSGRQFSNSRSEMNVSTLELGDSALYLCASTPTDPNYGYTFGSGTRLTVV.

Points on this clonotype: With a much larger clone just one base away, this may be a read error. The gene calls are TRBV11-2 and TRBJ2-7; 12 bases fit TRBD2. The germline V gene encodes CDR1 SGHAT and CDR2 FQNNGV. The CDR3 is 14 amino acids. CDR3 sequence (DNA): TGTGCCGGCAGCTTACTAGCGGGGGGTCGGGAGCAGTACTTC. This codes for CAGSLLAGGREQYF.

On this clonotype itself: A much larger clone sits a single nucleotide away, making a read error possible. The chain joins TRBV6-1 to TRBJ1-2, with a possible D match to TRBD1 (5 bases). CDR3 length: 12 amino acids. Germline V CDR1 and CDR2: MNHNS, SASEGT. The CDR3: CASSQGNYGHTF. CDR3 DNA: TGTGCCAGCAGTCAGGGCAACTATGGCCACACCTTC.